This TCR beta chain stems from a study of PD-L1 blockade in urothelial cancer. This clone was observed a single time. Germline assignment: CDR1 SGHRS and CDR2 YFSETQ. This CDR3 has 15 amino acids. Trimming shortened V by 3 bases and J by 4 bases, and 16 bases separated the two germline ends. Produced via immunoSEQ multiplex PCR; TCRdb's table is partial and in-frame only. The table records about 71,000 clones, about 89% of them present only once. The gene calls are TRBV5-1 and TRBJ1-1, with D possibly matching TRBD1 (5 bases). The sequences come from PBMCs, collected around atezolizumab (anti-PD-L1) treatment. The sequence came from a man in his fifties or sixties with urothelial cancer. CDR3: CASSSTAGVVTEAFF. CDR3 DNA sequence: TGCGCCAGCAGCTCCACCGCGGGGGTAGTCACTGAAGCTTTCTTT.